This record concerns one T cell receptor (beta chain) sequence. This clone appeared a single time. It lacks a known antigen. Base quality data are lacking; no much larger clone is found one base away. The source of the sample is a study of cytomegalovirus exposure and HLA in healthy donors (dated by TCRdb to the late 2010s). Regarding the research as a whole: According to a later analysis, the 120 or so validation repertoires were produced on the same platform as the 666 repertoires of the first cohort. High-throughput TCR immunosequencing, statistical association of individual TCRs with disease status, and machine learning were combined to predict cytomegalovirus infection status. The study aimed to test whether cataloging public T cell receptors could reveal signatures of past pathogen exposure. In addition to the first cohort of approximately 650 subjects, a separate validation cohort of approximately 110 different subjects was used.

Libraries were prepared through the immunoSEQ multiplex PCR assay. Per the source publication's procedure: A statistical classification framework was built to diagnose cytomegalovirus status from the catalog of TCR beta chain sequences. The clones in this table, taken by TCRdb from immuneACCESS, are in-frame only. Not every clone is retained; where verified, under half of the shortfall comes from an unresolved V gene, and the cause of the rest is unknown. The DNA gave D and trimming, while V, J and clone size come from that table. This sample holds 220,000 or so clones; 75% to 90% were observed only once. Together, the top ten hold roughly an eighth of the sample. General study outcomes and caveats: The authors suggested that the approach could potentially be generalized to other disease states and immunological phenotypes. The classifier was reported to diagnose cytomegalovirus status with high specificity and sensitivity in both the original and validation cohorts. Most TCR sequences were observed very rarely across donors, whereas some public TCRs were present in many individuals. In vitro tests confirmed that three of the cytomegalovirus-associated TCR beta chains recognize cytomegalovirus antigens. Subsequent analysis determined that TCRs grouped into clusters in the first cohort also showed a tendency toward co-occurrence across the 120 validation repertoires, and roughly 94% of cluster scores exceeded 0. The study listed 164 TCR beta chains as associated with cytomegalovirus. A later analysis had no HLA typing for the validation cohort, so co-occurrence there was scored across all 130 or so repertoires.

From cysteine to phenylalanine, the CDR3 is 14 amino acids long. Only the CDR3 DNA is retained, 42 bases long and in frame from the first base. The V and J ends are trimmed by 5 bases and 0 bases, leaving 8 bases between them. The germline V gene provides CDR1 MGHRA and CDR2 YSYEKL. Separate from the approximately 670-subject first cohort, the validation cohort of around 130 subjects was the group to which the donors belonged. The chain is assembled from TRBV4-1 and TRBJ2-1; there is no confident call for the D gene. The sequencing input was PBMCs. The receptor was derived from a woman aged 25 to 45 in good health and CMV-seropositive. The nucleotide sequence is TGCGCCAGCAGCGTCGGAAGCTCCTACAATGAGCAGTTCTTC. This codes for CASSVGSSYNEQFF.